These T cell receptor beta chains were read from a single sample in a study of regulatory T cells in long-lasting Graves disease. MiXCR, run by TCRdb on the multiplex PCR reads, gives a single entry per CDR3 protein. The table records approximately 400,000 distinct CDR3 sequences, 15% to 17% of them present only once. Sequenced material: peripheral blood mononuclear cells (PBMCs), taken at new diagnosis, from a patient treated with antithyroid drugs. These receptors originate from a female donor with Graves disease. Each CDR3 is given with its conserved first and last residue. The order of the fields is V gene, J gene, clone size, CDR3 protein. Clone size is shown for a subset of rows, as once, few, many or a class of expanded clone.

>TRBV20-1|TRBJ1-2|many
CSAPLEANYGYTF
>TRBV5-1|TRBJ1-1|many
CASSSNQGRTEAFF
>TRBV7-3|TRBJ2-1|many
CASSLAGATPYNEQFF
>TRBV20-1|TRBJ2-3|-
CSASGASTDTQYF
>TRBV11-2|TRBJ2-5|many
CASSLTRGLAGIEETQYF
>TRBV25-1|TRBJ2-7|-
CASSAPRFSGSFYEQYF
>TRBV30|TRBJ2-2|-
CAWSPQGTNTGELFF
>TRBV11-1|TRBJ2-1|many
CASSLIFFRDKGNEQFF
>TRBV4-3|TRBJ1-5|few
CASSQDRGTNQPQHF
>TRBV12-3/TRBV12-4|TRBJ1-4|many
CASSPGLGEKLFF
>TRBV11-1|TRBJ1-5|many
CASSPPQGVDDQPQHF
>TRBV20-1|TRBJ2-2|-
CSAREMTGARTYTGELFF
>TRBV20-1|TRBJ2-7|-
CSAPRGASYEQYF
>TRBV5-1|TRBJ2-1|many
CASSYSNNEQFF
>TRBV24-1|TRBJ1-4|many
CATSDSPGEKLFF
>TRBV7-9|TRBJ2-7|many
CASSPPLPRNEQYF
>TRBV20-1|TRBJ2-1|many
CSAVPSTKYNEQFF
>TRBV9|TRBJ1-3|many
CASSRGSGNTIYF
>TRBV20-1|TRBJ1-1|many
CSARATGAGRTEAFF
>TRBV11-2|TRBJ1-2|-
CASTPPKHKREDGYGYTF
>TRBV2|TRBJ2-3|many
CAKETGGPTDTQYF
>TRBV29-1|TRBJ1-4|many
CSAVLSPGEKLFF
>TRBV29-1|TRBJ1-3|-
CSVAPSGNTIYF
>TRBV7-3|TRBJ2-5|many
CASSLGTSDLETQYF
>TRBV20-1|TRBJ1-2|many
CSAPRAGEGGGYTF